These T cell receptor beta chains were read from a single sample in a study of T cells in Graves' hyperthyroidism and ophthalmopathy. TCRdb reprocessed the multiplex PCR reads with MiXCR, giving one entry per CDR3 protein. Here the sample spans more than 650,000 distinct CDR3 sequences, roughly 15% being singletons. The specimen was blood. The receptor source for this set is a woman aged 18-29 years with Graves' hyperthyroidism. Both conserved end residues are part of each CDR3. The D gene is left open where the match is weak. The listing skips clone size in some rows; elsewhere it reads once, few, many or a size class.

CDR3nt: TGTGCCAGCACCGCTGCTACCGGACAGAACACTGAAGCTTTCTTT; CDR3aa: CASTAATGQNTEAFF; d_gene: .; abundance: few; j_gene: TRBJ1-1; v_gene: TRBV28; len: 15
CDR3nt: TGTGCCAGCAGGTCGACCCGGGACATCTCCTACGAGCAGTACTTC; CDR3aa: CASRSTRDISYEQYF; d_gene: .; abundance: many; j_gene: TRBJ2-7; v_gene: TRBV28; len: 15
CDR3nt: TGTGCCAGCTCATCGGTCGAGGATACGCAGTATTTT; CDR3aa: CASSSVEDTQYF; d_gene: .; abundance: many; j_gene: TRBJ2-3; v_gene: TRBV18; len: 12
CDR3nt: TGTGCCAGCAGCGGAACTAGCGGGGTATACAATGAGCAGTTCTTC; CDR3aa: CASSGTSGVYNEQFF; d_gene: TRBD2; abundance: few; j_gene: TRBJ2-1; v_gene: TRBV9; len: 15
CDR3nt: TGTGCCAGCAGCGGCGGGACGGTGCAACCCTACGAGCAGTACTTC; CDR3aa: CASSGGTVQPYEQYF; d_gene: .; abundance: .; j_gene: TRBJ2-7; v_gene: TRBV9; len: 15
CDR3nt: TGTGCCAGCAGTGACCTTACAGGGGTGGGCTACACCTTC; CDR3aa: CASSDLTGVGYTF; d_gene: TRBD1; abundance: .; j_gene: TRBJ1-2; v_gene: TRBV25-1; len: 13
CDR3nt: TGTGCCAGCAGCACCGTAGCGGGAGGCACCTTAGGCGGGGCGACCCAGTACTTC; CDR3aa: CASSTVAGGTLGGATQYF; d_gene: TRBD2; abundance: many; j_gene: TRBJ2-5; v_gene: TRBV11-2; len: 18
CDR3nt: TGTGCCAGCAGTACTAGCGGGAGATCCGCCCTCTCCTACGAGCAGTACTTC; CDR3aa: CASSTSGRSALSYEQYF; d_gene: TRBD2; abundance: many; j_gene: TRBJ2-7; v_gene: TRBV3-1; len: 17
CDR3nt: TGTGCCAGTAGTTACATCCCGGGGGCGACTGGGGCCAACGTCCTGACTTTC; CDR3aa: CASSYIPGATGANVLTF; d_gene: .; abundance: few; j_gene: TRBJ2-6; v_gene: TRBV19; len: 17
CDR3nt: TGTGCCAGCAGGCCGGGAGGGGTCGGGAATCAGCCCCAGCATTTT; CDR3aa: CASRPGGVGNQPQHF; d_gene: .; abundance: few; j_gene: TRBJ1-5; v_gene: TRBV2; len: 15
CDR3nt: TGTGCCAGCAGTTCCGGGACTGCCCTTCACGATGAGCAGTTCTTC; CDR3aa: CASSSGTALHDEQFF; d_gene: .; abundance: many; j_gene: TRBJ2-1; v_gene: TRBV6-5; len: 15
CDR3nt: TGTGCCAGTAGTAGGGCAGAAACCGGGACTAGCTACTACGAGCAGTACTTC; CDR3aa: CASSRAETGTSYYEQYF; d_gene: TRBD2; abundance: .; j_gene: TRBJ2-7; v_gene: TRBV19; len: 17
CDR3nt: TGTGCCAGCAGCCCCCGGGACAGCGGAAAAAACATTCAGTACTTC; CDR3aa: CASSPRDSGKNIQYF; d_gene: TRBD1; abundance: many; j_gene: TRBJ2-4; v_gene: TRBV7-2; len: 15
CDR3nt: TGTGCCAGCAGTACTACTACGAAGCAGTACTTC; CDR3aa: CASSTTTKQYF; d_gene: .; abundance: .; j_gene: TRBJ2-7; v_gene: TRBV27; len: 11
CDR3nt: TGTGCCAGCCAACGGTCTAACACCGGGGAGCTGTTTTTT; CDR3aa: CASQRSNTGELFF; d_gene: .; abundance: many; j_gene: TRBJ2-2; v_gene: TRBV12-3/TRBV12-4; len: 13
CDR3nt: TGTGCCAGCAGCCTAGGACAGGGTAATCCCTACGAGCAGTACTTC; CDR3aa: CASSLGQGNPYEQYF; d_gene: TRBD1; abundance: .; j_gene: TRBJ2-7; v_gene: TRBV11-1; len: 15
CDR3nt: TGTGCCAGCAGTTCCCTTCCGGGAGGGAGCACAGATACGCAGTATTTT; CDR3aa: CASSSLPGGSTDTQYF; d_gene: TRBD2; abundance: few; j_gene: TRBJ2-3; v_gene: TRBV12-3/TRBV12-4; len: 16
CDR3nt: TGTGCCGCATCCCCAGGCATGAACACTGAAGCTTTCTTT; CDR3aa: CAASPGMNTEAFF; d_gene: .; abundance: many; j_gene: TRBJ1-1; v_gene: TRBV28; len: 13
CDR3nt: TGCAGTGCTAGCCCCCCGGCCCACGGTGAGACCCAGTACTTC; CDR3aa: CSASPPAHGETQYF; d_gene: .; abundance: .; j_gene: TRBJ2-5; v_gene: TRBV20-1; len: 14
CDR3nt: TGTGCCAGCAGCCCCACCGCCTGGGACAGGGGGCATCAGCCCCAGCATTTT; CDR3aa: CASSPTAWDRGHQPQHF; d_gene: TRBD1; abundance: many; j_gene: TRBJ1-5; v_gene: TRBV7-8; len: 17
CDR3nt: TGCAGCGTGGCCCGCCTCGCGGGAGGGCCACCTAGCACAGATACGCAGTATTTT; CDR3aa: CSVARLAGGPPSTDTQYF; d_gene: TRBD2; abundance: few; j_gene: TRBJ2-3; v_gene: TRBV20-1; len: 18
CDR3nt: TGCAGCGTTCGACCGATCTCCTACAATGAGCAGTTCTTC; CDR3aa: CSVRPISYNEQFF; d_gene: .; abundance: few; j_gene: TRBJ2-1; v_gene: TRBV29-1; len: 13
CDR3nt: TGCAGTGCTAGAGACGAGGAGACTAGCGGGAGTTCATTAGAGACCCAGTACTTC; CDR3aa: CSARDEETSGSSLETQYF; d_gene: TRBD2; abundance: many; j_gene: TRBJ2-5; v_gene: TRBV20-1; len: 18
CDR3nt: TGTGCCTGGAGTGACCCAGGGACAGGACGTCATGAGCAGTTCTTC; CDR3aa: CAWSDPGTGRHEQFF; d_gene: TRBD1; abundance: few; j_gene: TRBJ2-1; v_gene: TRBV30; len: 15
CDR3nt: TGTGCCAGCAGTTTAGCCGACGGGATGTTTGTCCCCATGCACTCTGGGGCCAACGTCCTGACTTTC; CDR3aa: CASSLADGMFVPMHSGANVLTF; d_gene: .; abundance: many; j_gene: TRBJ2-6; v_gene: TRBV28; len: 22
CDR3nt: TGTGCCAGTAGTCCACAGGGACTAGCGGGAAAGGGGCACAATGAGCAGTTCTTC; CDR3aa: CASSPQGLAGKGHNEQFF; d_gene: TRBD2; abundance: .; j_gene: TRBJ2-1; v_gene: TRBV19; len: 18
CDR3nt: TGTGCCAGCAGCTTCGTCTCTGCCAGCACAGATACGCAGTATTTT; CDR3aa: CASSFVSASTDTQYF; d_gene: .; abundance: many; j_gene: TRBJ2-3; v_gene: TRBV7-9; len: 15
CDR3nt: TGCAGTGCTAGAGATCGGGGTGCCACAGCTGAAGCTTTCTTT; CDR3aa: CSARDRGATAEAFF; d_gene: .; abundance: many; j_gene: TRBJ1-1; v_gene: TRBV20-1; len: 14
CDR3nt: TGTGCCTGGAGTACGACGTATACAGATACGCAGTATTTT; CDR3aa: CAWSTTYTDTQYF; d_gene: .; abundance: many; j_gene: TRBJ2-3; v_gene: TRBV30; len: 13
CDR3nt: TGTGCCAGCAGTACGAGCAGGGACACCGAAGCTTTCTTT; CDR3aa: CASSTSRDTEAFF; d_gene: .; abundance: many; j_gene: TRBJ1-1; v_gene: TRBV6-1; len: 13
CDR3nt: TGCGCCAGCAGCCCTTTTCTAGAAGCGGCCGATCTCGAGCAGTACTTC; CDR3aa: CASSPFLEAADLEQYF; d_gene: .; abundance: few; j_gene: TRBJ2-7; v_gene: TRBV4-3; len: 16
CDR3nt: TGTGCCAGCAGAGGACCGGACAGCATCAATCAGCCCCAGCATTTT; CDR3aa: CASRGPDSINQPQHF; d_gene: .; abundance: few; j_gene: TRBJ1-5; v_gene: TRBV6-1; len: 15
CDR3nt: TGCGGTGCTAGTCTGGGAGAAGGACTTACTGAAGCTTTCTTT; CDR3aa: CGASLGEGLTEAFF; d_gene: .; abundance: few; j_gene: TRBJ1-1; v_gene: TRBV20-1; len: 14
CDR3nt: TGTGCCAGTAGGCGAGCGGGACAGAGCTCCTACGAGCAGTACTTC; CDR3aa: CASRRAGQSSYEQYF; d_gene: .; abundance: .; j_gene: TRBJ2-7; v_gene: TRBV19; len: 15